This is a list of T cell receptor beta chains from one sample in a study of blood T cells in healthy people across ages. TCRdb re-derived calls from the 5' RACE reads in MiXCR, one entry per CDR3 protein. Of some 940,000 distinct CDR3 sequences listed, about 28% are singletons. The same sample was also studied in work on T cells of mothers and their children.

Sequencing used blood. These receptors were taken from a woman in her 40s in good health. Each CDR3 is given with its conserved first and last residue. The D gene is left open where the match is weak. Expanded clones get a size class; other rows say once, few or many, or leave the size out.

d_gene	v_gene	abundance	j_gene	CDR3nt	CDR3aa
-	TRBV6-4	many	TRBJ2-7	TGTGCCAGCAGTGACTCCGGGCAGAACTACGAGCAGTACTTC	CASSDSGQNYEQYF
TRBD1	TRBV5-6	few	TRBJ1-1	TGTGCCAGCAGCTGGAGGACAGGGAACACTGAAGCTTTCTTT	CASSWRTGNTEAFF
-	TRBV20-1	-	TRBJ2-2	TGCAGTGCTAGAGATCTACTTTCTGGCACAGTATCGAACACCGGGGAGCTGTTTTTT	CSARDLLSGTVSNTGELFF
-	TRBV6-5	-	TRBJ1-1	TGTGCCAGCAGTTGGAAGAACACTGAAGCTTTCTTT	CASSWKNTEAFF
TRBD1	TRBV10-2	many	TRBJ2-7	TGCGCCAGCAGGACAGGGGGCGGGGGCGAGCAGTACTTC	CASRTGGGGEQYF
-	TRBV20-1	many	TRBJ2-7	TGCAGTGCTAGTCCTCGTGGGCAGGGGGGCTCCTACGAGCAGTACTTC	CSASPRGQGGSYEQYF
-	TRBV20-1	-	TRBJ1-5	TGCAGTACTAGCTTATCGGGTAGGGGCAATCAGCCCCAGCATTTT	CSTSLSGRGNQPQHF
TRBD2	TRBV4-1	few	TRBJ2-3	TGCGCCAGCAGCCAAGCGGGCGGGGGGGCTGTAGATACGCAGTATTTT	CASSQAGGGAVDTQYF
TRBD1	TRBV29-1	many	TRBJ1-2	TGCAGCGCCCTCAGACAGGGTAGCTATGGCTACACCTTC	CSALRQGSYGYTF
TRBD1	TRBV7-9	many	TRBJ2-5	TGTGCCAGCAGCCGCCGGGACAGCCCCCGGGAGACCCAGTACTTC	CASSRRDSPRETQYF
-	TRBV14	few	TRBJ2-1	TGTGCCAGCAGCTTCGACCGCCTCTCCTACAATGAGCAGTTCTTC	CASSFDRLSYNEQFF
-	TRBV4-1	many	TRBJ2-7	TGCGCCAGCAGCCAAGTGCCTGCAGGGGACTACGAGCAGTACTTC	CASSQVPAGDYEQYF
-	TRBV5-1	-	TRBJ1-5	TGCGCCAGCAGCTTGGATGGGGGCATGGCGCCCCAGCATTTT	CASSLDGGMAPQHF
-	TRBV20-1	many	TRBJ2-3	TGCAGTGCTAGTGACAGAAACCGGGCAGATACGCAGTATTTT	CSASDRNRADTQYF
TRBD1	TRBV11-2	few	TRBJ1-6	TGTGCCAGCAGCTCGACAGGGGGAGGGTCACCCCTCCACTTT	CASSSTGGGSPLHF
-	TRBV6-6	few	TRBJ1-4	TGTGCCAGCAGCCGACGGGGCACCAGGGCGTTTGAAAAACTGTTTTTT	CASSRRGTRAFEKLFF
-	TRBV5-4	-	TRBJ2-5	TGTGCCAGCAGCTTCGACTGGGGGGAGACCCAGTACTTC	CASSFDWGETQYF
-	TRBV5-1	-	TRBJ1-2	TGCGCCAGCAGCTTGAACCGGACTGAGTATGGCTACACCTTC	CASSLNRTEYGYTF
-	TRBV12-5	few	TRBJ2-3	TGTGCTAGTGGTCCTGAAAAGGTACTCAGGGCCACCCCTAGCACAGATACGCAGTATTTT	CASGPEKVLRATPSTDTQYF
TRBD1	TRBV20-1	few	TRBJ2-7	TGCAGTGCTCATACAGGGGCTTCCGAGCAGTACTTC	CSAHTGASEQYF
-	TRBV6-5	few	TRBJ1-1	TGTGCCAGCAGTTACTCCCAGAACACTGAAGCTTTCTTT	CASSYSQNTEAFF
-	TRBV29-1	few	TRBJ1-1	TGCAGCGTGCCCGGCCGGACGGAAGCTTTCTTT	CSVPGRTEAFF
-	TRBV12-3/TRBV12-4	many	TRBJ2-7	TGTGCCAGCAGTTTTCTTCGTCCCTACGAGCAGTACTTC	CASSFLRPYEQYF
TRBD1	TRBV19	-	TRBJ1-1	TGTGCCAGTAGTCACAGGGGGAGGGACACTGAAGCTTTCTTT	CASSHRGRDTEAFF
-	TRBV7-2	many	TRBJ2-5	TGTGCCAGCAGCTTAGTGGCAGGGACTCAAGAGACCCAGTACTTC	CASSLVAGTQETQYF
TRBD1	TRBV10-3	few	TRBJ2-5	TGTGCCATCAGAGGGGGACAGGGGGCTTTGCAAGAGACCCAGTACTTC	CAIRGGQGALQETQYF
-	TRBV7-9	few	TRBJ2-4	TGTGCCAGCAGCGAACAATCTGGATTTCGGTACTTC	CASSEQSGFRYF
TRBD1	TRBV6-5	many	TRBJ1-2	TGTGCCAGCAGTTATAACCAGGGGGCGAGGGGTGGCTACACCTTC	CASSYNQGARGGYTF
TRBD2	TRBV27	many	TRBJ2-7	TGTGCCAGCAGTCCTGGGACTAGCGGGGGCAACGAGCAGTACTTC	CASSPGTSGGNEQYF
TRBD1	TRBV6-1	many	TRBJ2-1	TGTGCCACCGAAGAAACAGGGGGCGCTTACAATGAGCAGTTCTTC	CATEETGGAYNEQFF
TRBD1	TRBV3-1	many	TRBJ2-3	TGTGCCAGCAGCCAAGGACAGGGACACACAGATACGCAGTATTTT	CASSQGQGHTDTQYF
-	TRBV6-1	once	TRBJ1-2	TGTGCCAGCAGTGAATCAGGGGCAGGGGAAGGGTATGGCTACACCTTC	CASSESGAGEGYGYTF
TRBD2	TRBV20-1	few	TRBJ2-1	TGCAGTGCTTCCGGGACTAGCGGGGGGATTAAAAGCTACAATGAGCAGTTCTTC	CSASGTSGGIKSYNEQFF
-	TRBV5-1	few	TRBJ1-1	TGCGCCAGCAAGCTGGGGAACACTGAAGCTTTCTTT	CASKLGNTEAFF
TRBD2	TRBV12-3/TRBV12-4	many	TRBJ2-7	TGTGCCAGCAGGCGGGGGGGGACAGAATACGAGCAGTACTTC	CASRRGGTEYEQYF
-	TRBV4-1	-	TRBJ2-7	TGCGCCAGCAGCCAAGATGATCGGGGTTCCTACGAGCAGTACTTC	CASSQDDRGSYEQYF
-	TRBV29-1	few	TRBJ2-2	TGCAGCGTTGAAATTCGGCGGGGCGGGGAGCTGTTTTTT	CSVEIRRGGELFF